These 25 T cell receptor beta chains originate from one sample sequenced in a study of blood T cell repertoires in COVID-19. Some clones are missing from TCRdb's copy, which holds only in-frame ones; the method was immunoSEQ multiplex PCR. The table includes fewer than 90,000 clones, 70% to 90% detected once. The sample consisted of peripheral blood. Source of these receptors: a man between 65 and 85 years old with acute or convalescent COVID-19.

The V and J genes are TRBV4-3 and TRBJ1-2; D may be TRBD1 (5 bases). Trimming took off 0 bases at V and 5 bases at J, with 10 bases between the two ends. Germline-derived CDR1 and CDR2 are LGHNA and YSLEER. The CDR3 totals 14 residues. CDR3 coding DNA: TGCGCCAGCAGCCAAGATGAAGGGGTTTATGGCTACACCTTC. Amino acids: CASSQDEGVYGYTF.

The chain uses TRBV11-2 and TRBJ2-5, with D possibly matching TRBD2 (6 bases). Trimming shortened V by 6 bases and J by 4 bases, and 21 bases separated the two germline ends. The CDR3 has 16 residues. Per germline, CDR1 SGHAT and CDR2 FQNNGV. CDR3 sequence reads: CASSKSGGGFGETQYF. The DNA of the CDR3 is TGTGCCAGCAGTAAATCGGGCGGAGGGTTCGGAGAGACCCAGTACTTC. Looking up the rest from reference TRBV11-2 and TRBJ2-5 gives the full variable domain: EAGVAQSPRYKIIEKRQSVAFWCNPISGHATLYWYQQILGQGPKLLIQFQNNGVVDDSQLPKDRFSAERLKGVDSTLKIQPAKLEDSAVYLCASSKSGGGFGETQYFGPGTRLLVL.

Relative to its sample, this clone is medium-sized. The chain has TRBV28 and TRBJ1-1; TRBD1 agrees at 7 bases. The V and J ends lost 1 base and 11 bases, in that order; junction bases with no gene match: 10. Germline assignment: CDR1 MDHEN and CDR2 SYDVKM. The CDR3 contains 14 residues. The CDR3, as DNA: TGTGCCAGCAGTTTATATTCGGCGACAGGGTGGGCTTTCTTT. Translated, it gives CASSLYSATGWAFF.

The chain joins TRBV25-1 to TRBJ1-4; no definite D call. This CDR3 spans 17 amino acids. Germline V lookup: CDR1 MGHDK, CDR2 SYGVNS. Between the trimmed V and J ends, which lost 1 base and 5 bases, there was a span of 17 bases. The CDR3: CASSEFLLSGSNEKLFF. The CDR3 nucleotides read TGTGCCAGCAGTGAATTCCTCTTATCGGGAAGCAATGAAAAACTGTTTTTT. Filled out from reference TRBV25-1 and TRBJ1-4, the complete variable domain reads EADIYQTPRYLVIGTGKKITLECSQTMGHDKMYWYQQDPGMELHLIHYSYGVNSTEKGDLSSESTVSRIRTEHFPLTLESARPSHTSQYLCASSEFLLSGSNEKLFFGSGTQLSVL.

The rearrangement joins TRBV2 to TRBJ2-3, with D hard to call. Trimming took off 2 bases at V and 1 base at J, with 4 bases between the two ends. The germline V gene encodes CDR1 SNHLY and CDR2 FYNNEI. CDR3 length: 13 amino acids. The CDR3 DNA reads TGTGCCAGCAGTGAAACTCGCACAGATACGCAGTATTTT. This translates into CASSETRTDTQYF.

V gene TRBV27 combines with J gene TRBJ1-1, with 8 bases that match TRBD1. The CDR3 has 16 amino acids. The germline gives CDR1 MNHEY, CDR2 SMNVEV (reference sequence). J lost 4 bases, V lost 1 base, and 8 bases had no gene match. The CDR3 coding sequence is TGTGCCAGCAGTTTATACGGACAGGGAGGAGGCACTGAAGCTTTCTTT. It yields the protein CASSLYGQGGGTEAFF.

This sequence joins TRBV5-4 and TRBJ2-7, with 8 bases fitting TRBD1. The germline gives CDR1 SGHNT, CDR2 YYREEE (reference sequence). The V and J ends lost 5 bases and 3 bases, in that order; junction bases with no gene match: 10. This CDR3 region has 15 residues. The CDR3 spells CASSKDRDPLYEQYF. Here the CDR3 DNA reads TGTGCCAGCAGTAAGGACAGGGACCCTCTCTACGAGCAGTACTTC.

V is TRBV5-5 and J is TRBJ1-2; D is possibly TRBD1 (5 bases). The CDR3 spans 14 residues. Germline CDR1 reads SGHKS; CDR2 reads YYEKEE (reference sequence). Trimming removed 0 bases from V and 3 bases from J, with 9 bases in between. Here the CDR3 DNA reads TGTGCCAGCAGCTTGGTAGTCAGGGACTATGGCTACACCTTC. Amino acid sequence: CASSLVVRDYGYTF.

This clone was picked up a small number of times. V and J are TRBV6-2 or TRBV6-3 and TRBJ1-6, with unresolved D. CDR3 length equals 17 residues. Germline lookup yields CDR1 MNHEY and CDR2 SVGEGT. Trimming pared 1 base from V and 0 bases from J, leaving 10 bases between. CDR3 DNA sequence: TGTGCCAGCAGTTACTTAAACAGTAGCTCCTATAATTCACCCCTCCACTTT. Translated: CASSYLNSSSYNSPLHF.

V gene TRBV11-2 combines with J gene TRBJ1-1; D gene ambiguous. V lost 8 bases to trimming and J lost 6 bases, with 19 bases between them. This CDR3 spans 14 amino acids. The germline V gene encodes CDR1 SGHAT and CDR2 FQNNGV. The chain's CDR3 is CASFQAGTGAEAFF. In nucleotides, the CDR3 is TGTGCCAGCTTTCAGGCGGGAACGGGTGCTGAAGCTTTCTTT.

This chain connects TRBV18 to TRBJ2-5; 7 bases are a match to TRBD1. Trimming cost V 2 bases and J 2 bases; bases outside gene matches: 11. The CDR3 length is 17 residues. The V gene's germline CDR1 is KGHSH and CDR2 LQKENI. The CDR3 nucleotides are TGTGCCAGCTCACCAGGCAGGGACAGAGGGCGGCAAGAGACCCAGTACTTC. Its translation: CASSPGRDRGRQETQYF. Full variable domain (remainder filled in from reference TRBV18 and TRBJ2-5): NAGVMQNPRHLVRRRGQEARLRCSPMKGHSHVYWYRQLPEEGLKFMVYLQKENIIDESGMPKERFSAEFPKEGPSILRIQQVVRGDSAAYFCASSPGRDRGRQETQYFGPGTRLLVL.

The rearrangement uses TRBV3-1 (or the pseudogene TRBV3-2) and TRBJ2-7, with D perhaps matching TRBD2 (6 bases). The CDR3 sequence is 12 residues long. Germline V lookup: CDR1 LGHDT, CDR2 YNNKEL (reference sequence). V was clipped by 4 bases and J by 7 bases, with 11 bases between them. The CDR3 DNA reads TGTGCCAGCAGCCCCAACCGGGGGGAGCAGTACTTC. Protein product: CASSPNRGEQYF.

The chain combines TRBV5-4 with TRBJ2-1, with 7 nucleotides matching TRBD2. This CDR3 contains 16 residues. Germline V gives CDR1 SGHNT, CDR2 YYREEE (reference sequence). V lost 0 bases and J lost 3; bases outside the gene matches: 6. The CDR3 is CASSLGTGGNYNEQFF. Written as DNA, the CDR3 is TGTGCCAGCAGCTTGGGCACGGGAGGAAACTACAATGAGCAGTTCTTC.

In this sample, this clone turned up a few times. The chain links TRBV7-2 to TRBJ1-3; 7 bases line up with TRBD1. V shed 2 bases and J 4 bases; nucleotides not matched to a gene: 8. Germline lookup yields CDR1 SGHTA and CDR2 FQGNSA. This CDR3 has 16 residues. The DNA for the CDR3 is TGTGCCAGCAGCTTACAAACAGGGGCACCCGGAAACACCATATATTTT. Amino acid sequence: CASSLQTGAPGNTIYF. Supplemented by reference TRBV7-2 and TRBJ1-3, the full variable domain reads GAGVSQSPSNKVTEKGKDVELRCDPISGHTALYWYRQSLGQGLEFLIYFQGNSAPDKSGLPSDRFSAERTGGSVSTLTIQRTQQEDSAVYLCASSLQTGAPGNTIYFGEGSWLTVV.

The chain is built from TRBV28 and TRBJ2-7; 8 nucleotides match TRBD2. The CDR3 is 16 residues long. V was pared by 3 bases and J by 7 bases, with 14 bases of the junction left unmatched. Germline CDR1 MDHEN, CDR2 SYDVKM. The CDR3, as DNA: TGTGCCAGCAGTTTTTTGCGGGGGGCCATACTGGGTGAGCAGTACTTC. Protein sequence: CASSFLRGAILGEQYF.

This rearrangement joins TRBV9 to TRBJ2-1, with 13 nucleotides matching TRBD2. The CDR3 is 20 residues long. CDR1 is SGDLS, CDR2 YYNGEE, per germline. Germline trimming cut 4 bases from V and 0 bases from J; bases unmatched to any gene: 13. CDR3 region: CASSSPGTSGVKHSYNEQFF. The CDR3 DNA follows: TGTGCCAGCAGCAGCCCAGGGACTAGCGGGGTTAAGCACTCCTACAATGAGCAGTTCTTC.

The V and J genes are TRBV18 and TRBJ2-2; the D is unclear. Trimming stripped 0 bases from V and 4 bases from J, with 12 bases between. CDR3 length: 16 amino acids. CDR1 KGHSH and CDR2 LQKENI come from the germline V gene. In DNA, the CDR3 is TGTGCCAGCTCACCACCGTCCCGGGTTGGCACCGGGGAGCTGTTTTTT. Protein: CASSPPSRVGTGELFF.

The V gene is TRBV19, the J gene TRBJ2-3; 9 bases fit TRBD1. CDR3 size: 18 residues. Losses at the gene ends were 6 bases for V and 3 bases for J; bases not matched to a gene: 16. In germline, CDR1 is LNHDA, CDR2 SQIVND (reference sequence). The CDR3 is CASSRQGGMTRSTDTQYF. The DNA for the CDR3 is TGTGCCAGTAGCAGACAGGGGGGGATGACTAGATCTACAGATACGCAGTATTTT.

The chain couples TRBV27 to TRBJ2-1; unclear D gene. Germline values: CDR1 MNHEY, CDR2 SMNVEV (reference sequence). The CDR3 extends over 14 amino acids. V lost 2 bases, J lost 2 bases, and 7 bases lay in between. Written as DNA, the CDR3 is TGTGCCAGCAGTTTAGTACAGCCCTACAATGAGCAGTTCTTC. It translates to CASSLVQPYNEQFF.

The gene calls are TRBV30 and TRBJ1-1; D gene unclear. The V end was cut by 4 bases, the J end by 2 bases, with 11 bases between. Germline CDR1 reads GTSNPN; CDR2 reads SVGIG (reference sequence). The CDR3 spans 13 residues. CDR3 in DNA: TGTGCCTGGACGCGGGAGGGAAACACTGAAGCTTTCTTT. Amino acid sequence: CAWTREGNTEAFF.

V is TRBV4-2 and J is TRBJ2-7; 7 bases are shared with TRBD2. The CDR3 covers 15 residues. The V gene end was trimmed by 1 base and the J gene end by 1 base; junction bases not matched to a gene: 4. Germline V gene sequence: CDR1 LGHNA, CDR2 YNFKEQ. Here the CDR3 DNA reads TGTGCCAGCAGCCAAGCGGGAGGCCAATCCTACGAGCAGTACTTC. Protein sequence: CASSQAGGQSYEQYF.

The chain carries TRBV18 and TRBJ1-2, with 7 bases fitting TRBD1. The CDR3 covers 15 residues. Losses at the gene ends were 0 bases for V and 5 bases for J; bases not matched to a gene: 6. In germline, CDR1 is KGHSH, CDR2 LQKENI. CDR3 loop: CASSPPQTGRYGYTF. The CDR3 coding sequence is TGTGCCAGCTCACCACCTCAGACAGGGAGGTATGGCTACACCTTC.

This clone was counted only a few times. The chain has TRBV2 and TRBJ2-5; no clear D gene. Looked up from germline, CDR1 is SNHLY and CDR2 is FYNNEI. The CDR3 has 12 residues. The V and J ends lost 5 bases and 2 bases respectively, with 6 bases between them. CDR3 DNA: TGTGCCAGCAGTAGCATTCAAGAGACCCAGTACTTC. Protein: CASSSIQETQYF.

V is TRBV11-2 and J is TRBJ2-3; the D gene is possibly TRBD2 (7 bases). Trimming took off 1 base at V and 2 bases at J, with 13 bases between the two ends. CDR3 size: 16 residues. The V gene's germline CDR1 is SGHAT and CDR2 FQNNGV. The CDR3 DNA reads as TGTGCCAGCAGCTTAGTGGGGGGGGCCTTCACAGATACGCAGTATTTT. This codes for CASSLVGGAFTDTQYF.

The J gene is TRBJ2-7, the V gene TRBV10-1; TRBD2 matches 12 bases. The V segment lost 6 bases and the J segment 7 bases; nucleotides outside the gene matches: 7. CDR3 size: 14 residues. Per the germline V gene, CDR1 is WNHNN and CDR2 is SYGVQD (reference sequence). For the CDR3, the DNA is TGCGCCAGCAGCGCAACCCTAGCGGGGGGGGAGCAGTACTTC. Its protein product is CASSATLAGGEQYF.